These 26 T cell receptor beta chains share one sample of origin, sequenced in a study of T-cell memory formation after mild COVID-19. TCRdb re-called the 5' RACE reads through MiXCR, storing one row per CDR3 protein. Of around 250,000 distinct CDR3 sequences listed, about 16% were seen once; the top ten hold 22%. The sequenced sample was PBMCs or a T cell subset sorted from them (not recorded which). These receptors were collected from a man in his late teens or twenties who had mild COVID-19 (a few samples of this study predate the infection). Cell type and time point are not known.

The chain joins TRBV29-1 to TRBJ1-2; TRBD1 matches 7 bases. This CDR3 region has 20 residues. Germline CDR1 and CDR2: SQVTM and ANQGSEA. V was pared by 0 bases and J by 3 bases, with 22 bases of the junction left unmatched. Here the CDR3 DNA reads TGCAGCGTTGAAGACTTATTTTCGACAGGGACAAGGGGTATAGACTATGGCTACACCTTC. Its translation: CSVEDLFSTGTRGIDYGYTF.

The J gene is TRBJ1-3, the V gene TRBV11-2; D remains unclear. Trimming took off 0 bases at V and 0 bases at J, with 9 bases between the two ends. Germline CDR1 reads SGHAT; CDR2 reads FQNNGV. There are 16 residues in the CDR3. The CDR3 protein is CASSLDAASSGNTIYF. CDR3 DNA sequence: TGTGCCAGCAGCTTAGACGCCGCGAGCTCTGGAAACACCATATATTTT.

The gene calls are TRBV18 and TRBJ2-7; no firm D call. The V and J ends lost 6 bases and 6 bases respectively, with 12 bases between them. CDR3 size: 12 residues. The germline CDR1 and CDR2 sequences are KGHSH and LQKENI. The CDR3 DNA is TGTGCCAGCTCGACGTACGTGAGCGAGCAGTACTTC. This encodes CASSTYVSEQYF.

This clonotype was seen only a few times. This chain uses TRBV7-9 with TRBJ2-3; D ambiguous. CDR3 length: 11 amino acids. Germline lookup yields CDR1 SEHNR and CDR2 FQNEAQ (reference sequence). Trimming removed 7 bases from V and 2 bases from J, with 4 bases in between. The CDR3 DNA is TGTGCCAGCACCGCCACAGATACGCAGTATTTT. Residues: CASTATDTQYF.

This clonotype has just one count. This chain joins TRBV20-1 and TRBJ1-4; possibly TRBD1 for D (5 bases). CDR1 and CDR2 from the germline V gene are DFQATT and SNEGSKA (reference sequence). This CDR3 is 14 amino acids long. Trimming removed 2 bases from V and 1 base from J, with 8 bases in between. This CDR3 is CSARKGVTNEKLFF. DNA for the CDR3: TGCAGTGCTAGAAAAGGGGTAACTAATGAAAAACTGTTTTTT.

The chain employs TRBV29-1 and TRBJ2-2, with 9 positions matching TRBD2. The CDR3 is made up of 14 amino acids. CDR1 and CDR2 from the germline V gene are SQVTM and ANQGSEA. V trimming: 7 bases; J trimming: 3 bases; junction bases outside the gene matches: 6. The CDR3 loop is CSGHAGGYTGELFF. In DNA form, the CDR3 reads TGCAGCGGACACGCGGGGGGGTACACCGGGGAGCTGTTTTTT.

This clonotype came up a few times. The CDR3 DNA is TGCAGCGTTTCGAATGTGGGGGAGCAGTACGTC. Encoded protein: CSVSNVGEQYV. The chain employs TRBV29-1 and TRBJ2-7; D is uncertain. This CDR3 has 11 amino acids. CDR1 is SQVTM, CDR2 ANQGSEA, per germline. V was pared by 5 bases and J by 7 bases, with 12 bases between.

The chain has TRBV27 and TRBJ1-2; D is ambiguous. Trimming cost V 1 base and J 3 bases, with 12 bases left between them. This CDR3 has 15 residues. In germline, CDR1 is MNHEY, CDR2 SMNVEV (reference sequence). The CDR3: CASSLLPYGDYGYTF. As DNA, the CDR3 is TGTGCCAGCAGTTTATTGCCCTACGGAGACTATGGCTACACCTTC.

This clonotype came up a few times. The chain joins TRBV10-2 to TRBJ2-3; D is uncertain. Trimming stripped 2 bases from V and 1 base from J, with 7 bases between. This CDR3 has 14 residues. Germline assignment: CDR1 WSHSY and CDR2 SAAADI. CDR3 loop: CASSEAERTDTQYF. The CDR3 bases are TGCGCCAGCAGTGAGGCGGAACGCACAGATACGCAGTATTTT.

This rearrangement joins TRBV7-9 to TRBJ2-3; D may be TRBD1 (6 bases). The CDR3 has 16 amino acids. CDR1 is SEHNR and CDR2 is FQNEAQ in the germline V gene (reference sequence). The germline V and J ends were trimmed by 0 bases and 4 bases, with 14 bases remaining between them. The DNA for the CDR3 is TGTGCCAGCAGCTTAGCGGCCAGGGGATTCGCAGATACGCAGTATTTT. Translated: CASSLAARGFADTQYF.

V usage is TRBV12-3 or TRBV12-4 and J usage is TRBJ2-1, with a weak D call TRBD2 (6 bases). V dropped 7 bases and J dropped 1 base, with 17 bases sitting between them. This CDR3 has 16 residues. The CDR3 DNA reads TGTGCCAGCATACCGGGACTCCGATCGTCCTACAATGAGCAGTTCTTC. This translates into CASIPGLRSSYNEQFF.

In this sample, this clonotype turned up many times. The CDR3 region has the DNA TGCGCCAGCAGCTACACAGGGGACACTGAAGCTTTCTTT. Translating gives CASSYTGDTEAFF. The rearrangement links TRBV5-1 to TRBJ1-1; 7 bases fit TRBD1. Germline assignment: CDR1 SGHRS and CDR2 YFSETQ. V was clipped by 3 bases and J by 3 bases; unmatched bases: 2. The CDR3 is 13 residues long.

This rearrangement joins TRBV7-9 to TRBJ2-2; TRBD2 agrees at 7 bases. In germline, CDR1 is SEHNR, CDR2 FQNEAQ (reference sequence). With V trimmed by 3 bases and J by 5 bases, 3 bases remained unmatched. The CDR3 runs to 14 residues. In DNA, the CDR3 is TGTGCCAGCAGCTTCACGGGGGGAACCGGGGAGCTGTTTTTT. Translated, it gives CASSFTGGTGELFF.

This clonotype was detected only a few times. This chain joins TRBV7-9 and TRBJ1-2; D uncertain. This CDR3 is 12 amino acids long. Germline CDR1 reads SEHNR; CDR2 reads FQNEAQ (reference sequence). V was cut by 4 bases and J by 7 bases, with 10 bases left in between. The chain's CDR3 is CASSSQPGGYTF. The CDR3 bases are TGTGCCAGCAGCTCCCAACCGGGTGGCTACACCTTC.

The chain couples TRBV28 to TRBJ2-7, with no clear D. Deletions cut 3 bases from V and 4 bases from J, with 7 bases between. Germline CDR1 reads MDHEN; CDR2 reads SYDVKM. The CDR3 totals 12 residues. In nucleotides, the CDR3 is TGTGCCAGCAGTTTCCCTGAGTACGAGCAGTACTTC. It specifies CASSFPEYEQYF. Full variable domain (rest looked up from reference TRBV28 and TRBJ2-7): DVKVTQSSRYLVKRTGEKVFLECVQDMDHENMFWYRQDPGLGLRLIYFSYDVKMKEKGDIPEGYSVSREKKERFSLILESASTNQTSMYLCASSFPEYEQYFGPGTRLTVT.

The chain combines TRBV15 with TRBJ2-7; D may be TRBD1 (6 bases). V was shortened by 4 bases and J by 1 base, with 26 bases between the two germline ends. The CDR3 contains 19 residues. The germline V gene encodes CDR1 LNHNV and CDR2 YYDKDF (reference sequence). The CDR3 region is CATSKGLGQLSTRSYEQYF. CDR3 bases: TGTGCCACCAGCAAGGGTCTGGGACAATTGTCTACAAGGTCCTACGAGCAGTACTTC.

This clonotype was counted at least ten times. The rearrangement joins TRBV7-8 to TRBJ1-1; D unclear. The CDR3 sequence is 13 residues long. V shed 5 bases and J shed 6 bases, with 13 bases lying between them. Germline V gives CDR1 SGHVS, CDR2 FQNEAQ. DNA for the CDR3: TGTGCCAGCAGCCTTTACCAGCACGCTGAAGCTTTCTTT. Translated, it gives CASSLYQHAEAFF.

This clonotype was detected a few times. The genes are TRBV4-1 and TRBJ2-7; 9 nucleotides align to TRBD2. The CDR3 length is 14 residues. V lost 4 bases to trimming and J lost 5 bases; unmatched junction nucleotides: 6. Per the germline V gene, CDR1 is MGHRA and CDR2 is YSYEKL. In DNA, the CDR3 is TGCGCCAGCAGCCGAACGACTAGCGGCCACGAGCAGTACTTC. Translated, it gives CASSRTTSGHEQYF.

This chain links TRBV3-1 with TRBJ2-1, with D hard to call. The CDR3 is made up of 14 amino acids. Germline CDR1 reads LGHDT; CDR2 reads YNNKEL (reference sequence). V was pared by 0 bases and J by 7 bases, with 10 bases between. The CDR3, as DNA: TGTGCCAGCAGCCAAGATGCGGTGGTGAATGAGCAGTTCTTC. It yields the protein CASSQDAVVNEQFF.

The chain links TRBV12-3 or TRBV12-4 to TRBJ1-3; D is unresolved. This CDR3 contains 12 residues. Trimming removed 6 bases from V and 0 bases from J, with 3 bases in between. DNA for the CDR3: TGTGCCAGCAGGGGCTCTGGAAACACCATATATTTT. Its translation: CASRGSGNTIYF.

The V call is TRBV6-5, the J call TRBJ2-3, with a weak D call TRBD1 (6 bases). CDR1 and CDR2 from the germline V gene are MNHEY and SVGAGI. This CDR3 is built from 15 residues. V was cut by 4 bases and J by 4 bases, with 15 bases left in between. For the CDR3, the DNA is TGTGCCAGCAGTTCTCCTGCGCGGACAGCAGATACGCAGTATTTT. Translated, it gives CASSSPARTADTQYF.

This chain joins TRBV28 and TRBJ2-7; D tentatively fits TRBD1 or TRBD2 (5 bases each). This CDR3 comprises 10 residues. Germline CDR1 is MDHEN and CDR2 is SYDVKM. This CDR3 reads CPRDPREQYV. CDR3 in DNA: TGTCCCCGGGACCCGAGGGAGCAGTACGTC.

This clonotype came up a few times. This chain joins TRBV7-9 and TRBJ1-2, with 10 bases lining up with TRBD1. Germline assignment: CDR1 SEHNR and CDR2 FQNEAQ (reference sequence). V gave up 3 bases and J gave up 3 bases; unmatched junction bases: 4. This CDR3 region has 15 residues. The CDR3 coding sequence is TGTGCCAGCAGCTTCGTTGGGACAGGGGACTATGGCTACACCTTC. Translating gives CASSFVGTGDYGYTF. Variable domain in full (rest from reference TRBV7-9 and TRBJ1-2): DTGVSQNPRHKITKRGQNVTFRCDPISEHNRLYWYRQTLGQGPEFLTYFQNEAQLEKSRLLSDRFSAERPKGSFSTLEIQRTEQGDSAMYLCASSFVGTGDYGYTFGSGTRLTVV.

This clonotype has just a few counts. The chain employs TRBV12-3 or TRBV12-4 and TRBJ1-2; 10 bases match TRBD1. The CDR3 is 15 residues long. V trimming: 6 bases; J trimming: 5 bases; junction bases outside the gene matches: 9. In DNA form, the CDR3 reads TGTGCCAGCAGCCAGGGACAGGGGTTGAGTTATGGCTACACCTTC. Translated, it gives CASSQGQGLSYGYTF.

Written as DNA, the CDR3 is TGTGCCAGCAGCTCGGTGGGCCCCAACATTCAGTACTTC. It yields the protein CASSSVGPNIQYF. The chain is built from TRBV5-5 and TRBJ2-4; unclear D gene. Germline V gene sequence: CDR1 SGHKS, CDR2 YYEKEE (reference sequence). The CDR3 contains 13 residues. Trimming removed 3 bases at V and 7 bases at J, with 11 bases between.

A few counts support this clonotype. The chain has TRBV20-1 and TRBJ2-3; perhaps D is TRBD1 or TRBD2 (5 bases each). Germline values: CDR1 DFQATT, CDR2 SNEGSKA (reference sequence). The CDR3 is made up of 12 amino acids. V was shortened by 5 bases and J by 3 bases, with 9 bases between the two germline ends. The DNA of the CDR3 is TGCAGTGCTTGGGACGGGACAGATACGCAGTATTTT. This codes for CSAWDGTDTQYF.